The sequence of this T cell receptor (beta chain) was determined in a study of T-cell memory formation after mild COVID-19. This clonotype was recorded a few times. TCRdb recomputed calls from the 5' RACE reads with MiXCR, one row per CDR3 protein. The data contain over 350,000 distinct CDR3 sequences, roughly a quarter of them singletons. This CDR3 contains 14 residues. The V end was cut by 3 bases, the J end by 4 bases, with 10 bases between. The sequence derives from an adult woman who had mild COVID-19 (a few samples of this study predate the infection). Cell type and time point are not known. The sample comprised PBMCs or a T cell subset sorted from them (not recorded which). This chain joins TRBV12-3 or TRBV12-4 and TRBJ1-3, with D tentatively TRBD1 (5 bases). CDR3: CASSFGGMGNTIYF. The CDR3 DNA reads TGTGCCAGCAGTTTCGGGGGAATGGGAAACACCATATATTTT.